One and the same sample provided the 11 T cell receptor beta chains below, sequenced in a study of cytomegalovirus exposure and HLA in healthy donors listed by TCRdb under 2017. Library preparation used the immunoSEQ multiplex PCR assay. For the multiplex PCR, a mixture combining 60 forward primers for TCR Vbeta segments and 13 reverse primers for TCR Jbeta segments was used. The clones in this table, taken by TCRdb from immuneACCESS, are in-frame only. Not every clone is retained; where verified, under half of the shortfall comes from an unresolved V gene, and the cause of the rest is unknown. This sample has fewer than 250,000 clones in its table, and 81% of those were observed once. Roughly 3.1% of the sample is held by the ten biggest clonotypes. The sequencing sample was made of PBMCs. These receptors all come from a man aged 40-49 years in good health and CMV-seropositive.

The rearrangement joins TRBV15 to TRBJ2-5; 8 positions agree with TRBD1. The CDR3 is made up of 14 amino acids. The germline CDR1 and CDR2 sequences are LNHNV and YYDKDF (reference sequence). V lost 4 bases to trimming and J lost 1 base; unmatched junction nucleotides: 2. The CDR3 here is CATSKGQAQETQYF. CDR3 coding DNA: TGTGCCACCAGCAAGGGACAGGCCCAAGAGACCCAGTACTTC.

This sequence joins TRBV29-1 and TRBJ2-7; D is possibly TRBD1 (5 bases). From germline, CDR1 is SQVTM and CDR2 ANQGSEA. The CDR3 totals 11 residues. V gave up 0 bases and J gave up 12 bases, with 12 bases separating them. CDR3 in amino acids: CSVEDLDKPYF. The DNA of the CDR3 is TGCAGCGTTGAAGATTTGGACAAGCCGTACTTC.

The chain employs TRBV5-1 and TRBJ2-3; 10 nucleotides match TRBD2. Trimming removed 0 bases from V and 2 bases from J; junction bases left unmatched: 9. The CDR3 contains 18 residues. From germline, CDR1 is SGHRS and CDR2 YFSETQ. CDR3 in amino acids: CASSLGVSGRAATDTQYF. In DNA form, the CDR3 reads TGCGCCAGCAGCTTGGGAGTGAGCGGGAGGGCCGCCACAGATACGCAGTATTTT.

CDR3 in amino acids: CASSLVGQGGEKLFF. The CDR3 DNA sequence: TGTGCCAGCAGCTTGGTGGGGCAGGGAGGTGAAAAACTGTTTTTT. V usage is TRBV5-8 and J usage is TRBJ1-4; D is perhaps TRBD1 (5 bases). V was pared by 0 bases and J by 7 bases, with 13 bases between. Germline CDR1 SGHTS, CDR2 YDEGEE. The CDR3 contains 15 residues.

This chain links TRBV5-4 with TRBJ1-2; tentative D call: TRBD1 (6 bases). The CDR3 has 14 residues. Trimming took off 2 bases at V and 4 bases at J, with 12 bases between the two ends. The germline gives CDR1 SGHNT, CDR2 YYREEE (reference sequence). CDR3 DNA: TGTGCCAGCAGCTTCAGGGGTAGGTTCTATGGCTACACCTTC. This codes for CASSFRGRFYGYTF.

The chain joins TRBV11-2 to TRBJ2-7, with a tentative D call TRBD2 (5 bases). Trimming removed 2 bases from V and 6 bases from J, with 17 bases in between. In germline, CDR1 is SGHAT, CDR2 FQNNGV. The CDR3 is 15 residues long. This CDR3 is CASSLLLGDTGEQYF. The CDR3 DNA is TGTGCCAGCAGCTTACTTTTGGGAGATACGGGCGAGCAGTACTTC. The full variable domain, with the rest looked up from reference TRBV11-2 and TRBJ2-7, is EAGVAQSPRYKIIEKRQSVAFWCNPISGHATLYWYQQILGQGPKLLIQFQNNGVVDDSQLPKDRFSAERLKGVDSTLKIQPAKLEDSAVYLCASSLLLGDTGEQYFGPGTRLTVT.

The J gene is TRBJ2-7, the V gene TRBV4-1, with D possibly TRBD1 on 6 matching bases. This CDR3 has 14 amino acids. The V end was cut by 2 bases, the J end by 3 bases, with 11 bases between. Germline lookup yields CDR1 MGHRA and CDR2 YSYEKL. The CDR3 is CASSQLGQRYEQYF. The CDR3 DNA reads as TGCGCCAGCAGCCAACTAGGACAGCGCTACGAGCAGTACTTC.

The rearrangement joins TRBV19 to TRBJ1-1; perhaps TRBD1 as D (6 bases). CDR3 length: 13 amino acids. Germline V gene sequence: CDR1 LNHDA, CDR2 SQIVND (reference sequence). Trimming removed 6 bases from V and 6 bases from J, with 14 bases in between. The CDR3, as DNA: TGTGCCAGTAGCGGGGGGCGCAGGGCTGAAGCTTTCTTT. It specifies CASSGGRRAEAFF.

This rearrangement joins TRBV7-9 to TRBJ1-2; 9 nucleotides agree with TRBD1. From germline, CDR1 is SEHNR and CDR2 FQNEAQ (reference sequence). J gave up 0 bases and V 5 bases, and 7 bases lay outside the gene matches. The CDR3 is made up of 16 amino acids. CDR3 in amino acids: CASSPGTGKANYGYTF. The CDR3 coding sequence is TGTGCCAGCAGCCCCGGGACAGGGAAAGCTAACTATGGCTACACCTTC.

In this sample, this clone turned up a few times. This sequence joins TRBV4-3 and TRBJ2-7; 7 nucleotides match TRBD1. The CDR3 spans 13 residues. Germline CDR1 and CDR2: LGHNA and YSLEER. After removal of 1 base from V and 3 bases from J, the junction contained 0 bases not matched to a gene. The CDR3 sequence is CASSQGTGYEQYF. The CDR3, as DNA: TGCGCCAGCAGCCAAGGGACAGGCTACGAGCAGTACTTC.

The CDR3, as DNA: TGTGCCAGCAGCTTAGATGCGACTTTAAACACCATATATTTT. This sequence encodes CASSLDATLNTIYF. This chain joins TRBV7-8 and TRBJ1-3; D not certain. Germline V lookup: CDR1 SGHVS, CDR2 FQNEAQ. The CDR3 runs 14 residues. V was clipped by 1 base and J by 6 bases, with 10 bases between them.